The sequence of this T cell receptor beta chain was determined in a study of T cell responses to AZD1222 COVID-19 vaccine. Study-wide results and caveats: It should be noted that donors were predominantly white British and more often female, and clonal diversity was possibly underestimated. Sampled repertoires all dated from after the peak T cell response. Among vaccine-associated CD4 TCRs, coverage spanned spike, with dominance at 160-218 and 743-854. Just six or seven AZD1222 recipients tested seropositive at baseline.

Details on this clone: Its specificity is not known.

Data came from immunoSEQ multiplex PCR; TCRdb stores just in-frame clones and leaves some out. Among roughly 100,000 clones listed, roughly 80% were seen once. This sequence was found in an adult in good health. Sequenced material: peripheral blood, taken on day 0 of AZD1222 vaccination.

The CDR3 reads CASRSHSYEQYV. CDR3 coding DNA: TGCGCCAGCAGAAGTCATAGCTACGAGCAGTACGTC. The V and J genes are TRBV10-1 and TRBJ2-7, with D hard to call. V was clipped by 6 bases and J by 3 bases, with 9 bases between them. The length of the CDR3 is 12 residues. CDR1 is WNHNN, CDR2 SYGVQD, per germline (reference sequence).